Each of the 5 T cell receptor beta chains below was sequenced from the same sample in a study of shared clonotypes between healthy human individuals (dated by TCRdb to between 2020 and 2021). Libraries were prepared through the immunoSEQ multiplex PCR assay. TCRdb took this table from immuneACCESS and kept in-frame rearrangements with V and J called. Such tables lack part of the clones; where checked against another copy, unresolved V genes explain under half of the gap, and the rest is unexplained. The sample table records approximately 2.5 million clones; more than 85% of these occur just once. About 0.39% of the sample rests with the top ten. The sequenced material came from naive CD4+ T cells from PBMCs. In the paper's terms, the cell subset or site label means: CD45RA+ positively selected. The receptors come from a man younger than 35 in good health. Some clones in this sample may be carry-over from other donors' samples.

V usage is TRBV5-1 and J usage is TRBJ2-1; either TRBD1 or TRBD2 may fit D (5 bases each). V lost 3 bases and J lost 5, with 12 bases in between. CDR3 length equals 14 residues. Germline assignment: CDR1 SGHRS and CDR2 YFSETQ. The CDR3 coding sequence is TGCGCCAGCAGCTGGGGAGACAGAAACAATGAGCAGTTCTTC. It yields the protein CASSWGDRNNEQFF.

The gene calls are TRBV27 and TRBJ2-7; 14 nucleotides agree with TRBD2. Unmatched junction bases numbered 14, after V lost 5 bases and J lost 5 bases. The V gene's germline CDR1 is MNHEY and CDR2 SMNVEV (reference sequence). The CDR3 totals 18 residues. The CDR3 region has the DNA TGTGCCAGCAGTCGGGTACCCCCGGGGACTAGCGGGAGACACGAGCAGTACTTC. It translates to CASSRVPPGTSGRHEQYF.

A note on this clone: This sample also contains other DNA sequences that code for the same CDR3. The rearrangement links TRBV7-2 to TRBJ1-2; 7 bases are shared with TRBD1. CDR1 is SGHTA, CDR2 FQGNSA, per germline. CDR3 size: 13 residues. Trimming removed 5 bases from V and 5 bases from J; junction bases left unmatched: 5. The CDR3 sequence: CASSRDRSYGYTF. CDR3 bases: TGTGCCAGCAGCCGGGACAGAAGTTATGGCTACACCTTC.

In regard to this clone: Other nucleotide sequences in the sample specify the same CDR3. This chain joins TRBV28 and TRBJ1-2, with 7 bases identical to TRBD1. The V segment lost 6 bases and the J segment 2 bases; nucleotides outside the gene matches: 3. CDR1 is MDHEN, CDR2 SYDVKM, per germline. This CDR3 spans 13 amino acids. The chain's CDR3 is CASRGTDNYGYTF. DNA for the CDR3: TGTGCCAGCAGAGGGACAGACAACTATGGCTACACCTTC.

V gene TRBV7-2 combines with J gene TRBJ1-4; the match to TRBD1 covers 8 bases. The CDR3 covers 15 residues. Germline CDR1 SGHTA, CDR2 FQGNSA. V was pared by 4 bases and J by 8 bases, with 9 bases of the junction left unmatched. The CDR3 region is CASSSQGARVEKLFF. Written as DNA, the CDR3 is TGTGCCAGCAGCTCCCAGGGGGCCAGGGTGGAAAAACTGTTTTTT.